This T cell receptor (beta chain) originates from a study of shared clonotypes between healthy human individuals. Study as a whole: Each donor had three CD4 naive, three CD4 memory, two CD8 naive and one CD8 memory plate.

Replicate PCRs for sorted subsets used around 200 ng DNA; this equaled around 29,000 T cell genomes. Libraries were prepared by immunoSEQ multiplex PCR; TCRdb keeps only in-frame clonotypes and omits some of them. The sample contains 950,000 to 1,100,000 clones, about 70% of which appear only once. V was cut by 6 bases and J by 0 bases, with 12 bases left in between. The CDR3 is 14 residues long. Germline CDR1 SGHRS, CDR2 YFSETQ. This clone has only a few counts. The sequence came from a man in his late teens or twenties in good health. Sequenced sample: memory CD4+ T cells sorted from blood. Regarding subset: CD45RA-negative fraction. The V gene is TRBV5-1, the J gene TRBJ1-1; D unresolved. CDR3 sequence: CASKTASMNTEAFF. The CDR3, as DNA: TGCGCCAGCAAAACAGCCAGCATGAACACTGAAGCTTTCTTT.